This TCR beta chain was sequenced during a study of blood T cells in healthy people across ages. Primers used in a second PCR of about 6 to 11 cycles were a sample-barcoded 5' primer and a J-beta primer mix. A single record per CDR3 protein comes from TCRdb applying MiXCR to the 5' RACE reads. The data show approximately 850,000 distinct CDR3 sequences, under 45% seen once. The CDR3 is made up of 14 amino acids. The V gene's germline CDR1 is MNHNY and CDR2 SVGAGI (reference sequence). Trimming left V 7 bases short and J 0 bases short, with 13 bases between. The specimen sequenced was blood. The sequence was collected from a man aged 55 to 70 in good health. The V and J genes are TRBV6-6 and TRBJ2-7; D could derive from TRBD1 or TRBD2 (5 bases each). CDR3 in DNA: TGTGCCAGCAATTTCCGGGACGTCTCCTACGAGCAGTACTTC. Encoded protein: CASNFRDVSYEQYF.